These T cell receptor beta chains were read from a single sample in a study of blood T cell repertoires in COVID-19. TCRdb keeps only in-frame clones here, not all; method: immunoSEQ multiplex PCR. The data contain approximately 180,000 clones, 87% of them singletons. Source material: PBMCs or T cells enriched from blood (not recorded which). All receptors come from a human donor with acute COVID-19. The donor label of this sample is uncertain. CDR3s include the opening cysteine and the closing phenylalanine or tryptophan. The D gene is left open where the match is weak. Size tells how often a clone was seen (once, few, many) or the class of an expanded clone, and some rows leave it out.

J: TRBJ2-7
V: TRBV23-1
D: -
size: -
DNA: TGCGCCAGCACCGCTAACCGGGGCTACGAGCAGTACTTC
CDR3: CASTANRGYEQYF

J: TRBJ1-6
V: TRBV23-1
D: -
size: -
DNA: TGCGCCAGCAGTCAATCGAGACACCCAAATTCACCCCTCCACTTT
CDR3: CASSQSRHPNSPLHF

J: TRBJ1-1
V: TRBV5-4
D: TRBD1
size: -
DNA: TGTGCCAGCAGCGCTGGGAGAGGGGGCGCGGGGACTGAAGCTTTCTTT
CDR3: CASSAGRGGAGTEAFF

J: TRBJ2-7
V: TRBV27
D: TRBD1
size: -
DNA: TGTGCCAGCAGTTACGGGACAGGGCGGTACGAGCAGTACTTC
CDR3: CASSYGTGRYEQYF

J: TRBJ2-7
V: TRBV5-3
D: TRBD2
size: -
DNA: TGTGCCAGAAGCTTGGAGGTACTAGCGGGGCCCCAAGGAGAACATTACGAGCAGTACTTC
CDR3: CARSLEVLAGPQGEHYEQYF

J: TRBJ2-2
V: TRBV6-5
D: -
size: -
DNA: TGTGCCAGCACCCAGGCACCCGCGGGCAGCGGGGAGCTGTTTTTT
CDR3: CASTQAPAGSGELFF

J: TRBJ2-1
V: TRBV2
D: -
size: -
DNA: TGTGCCAGCAGTAGAGGCTCCAGCTCCTACAATGAGCAGTTCTTC
CDR3: CASSRGSSSYNEQFF

J: TRBJ2-4
V: TRBV4-2
D: -
size: -
DNA: TGTGCCAGCAGCCATCAAGTGACCGCAGGGGGGTTGAACATTCAGTACTTC
CDR3: CASSHQVTAGGLNIQYF

J: TRBJ2-7
V: TRBV19
D: -
size: -
DNA: TGTGCCAGTAGCCCGACAGATTCCTACGAGCAGTACTTC
CDR3: CASSPTDSYEQYF

J: TRBJ1-4
V: TRBV5-1
D: -
size: -
DNA: TGCGCCAGCAGCTTGAGACAAGGGGGAACTAATGAAAAACTGTTTTTT
CDR3: CASSLRQGGTNEKLFF

J: TRBJ1-5
V: TRBV9
D: -
size: once
DNA: TGTGCCAGCAGCCCGGGAGGCCATGGCAATCAGCCCCAGCATTTT
CDR3: CASSPGGHGNQPQHF

J: TRBJ1-1
V: TRBV7-9
D: TRBD1
size: -
DNA: TGTGCCAGCAGCCAGGGGGCGATCACTGAAGCTTTCTTT
CDR3: CASSQGAITEAFF

J: TRBJ2-1
V: TRBV9
D: -
size: -
DNA: TGTGCCAGCAGCGTAGGCGGACAACAACACAATGAGCAGTTCTTC
CDR3: CASSVGGQQHNEQFF

J: TRBJ1-1
V: TRBV10-3
D: TRBD1
size: -
DNA: TGTGCCATCAGGTCGAGCAGGGGGTCCCAAGCTTTCTTT
CDR3: CAIRSSRGSQAFF

J: TRBJ1-6
V: TRBV11-2
D: -
size: -
DNA: TGTGCCAGCAGCTTAGGTCCAGGGCAAGATTCACCCCTCCACTTT
CDR3: CASSLGPGQDSPLHF

J: TRBJ2-1
V: TRBV9
D: -
size: -
DNA: TGTGCCAGCAGCGCGGCGGGTCCCTATCCGGTCAATGAGCAGTTCTTC
CDR3: CASSAAGPYPVNEQFF